Following are 27 T cell receptor beta chains from one sample sequenced in a study of cytomegalovirus exposure and HLA in healthy donors (dated by TCRdb to about 2017). The library was produced with the immunoSEQ multiplex PCR assay. The multiplex PCR relied on a mix of 60 forward primers for TCR Vbeta segments and 13 reverse primers for TCR Jbeta segments. The immuneACCESS repertoire file appears here via TCRdb, limited to in-frame rearrangements. These files lack a portion of the clones; in checked studies, under half of the deficit traces to unresolved V genes, and the cause of the others is not known. The sample data list approximately 150,000 clones, and approximately 82% of these were observed just once. The leading ten clones occupy roughly 10% of the sample. The sequencing input was PBMCs. Source of these receptors: a woman aged 60-75 years in good health and CMV-seropositive.

The CDR3 reads CASSWDRGNYEQYF. The DNA of the CDR3 is TGTGCCAGCAGTTGGGACAGGGGGAACTACGAGCAGTACTTC. The chain carries TRBV6-1 and TRBJ2-7; 11 bases map to TRBD1. Germline V lookup: CDR1 MNHNS, CDR2 SASEGT. With 5 bases clipped from V and 3 bases from J, the junction kept 3 bases outside the gene matches. The CDR3 runs to 14 residues.

The V call is TRBV28, the J call TRBJ1-5; TRBD1 is a possible D gene (6 bases). The ends were cut back, 3 bases at V and 5 bases at J, with 11 bases in the middle. Germline V gene data show CDR1 as MDHEN and CDR2 as SYDVKM. The CDR3 totals 14 residues. CDR3 DNA: TGTGCCAGCAGTTTTATGGACAGCTATCAGCCCCAGCATTTT. It translates to CASSFMDSYQPQHF.

V and J are TRBV19 and TRBJ2-1; no clear D gene. CDR1 and CDR2 (germline): LNHDA, SQIVND (reference sequence). The CDR3 consists of 14 residues. Between the trimmed V and J ends, which lost 4 bases and 7 bases, there was a span of 14 bases. The CDR3 sequence is CASSTPTSGNEQFF. CDR3 coding DNA: TGTGCCAGTAGTACTCCAACCTCCGGTAATGAGCAGTTCTTC.

The CDR3 DNA reads TGTGCCAGCAGCCAAGATTGGGCGACTAACCAACGAAACAATGAGCAGTTCTTC. It encodes CASSQDWATNQRNNEQFF. V and J are TRBV4-2 and TRBJ2-1; D is perhaps TRBD2 (5 bases). Germline values: CDR1 LGHNA, CDR2 YNFKEQ. The length of the CDR3 is 18 residues. V gave up 0 bases and J gave up 5 bases, with 20 bases separating them.

The J gene is TRBJ2-1, the V gene TRBV6-5, with 8 bases fitting TRBD2. The V gene end was trimmed by 6 bases and the J gene end by 3 bases; junction bases not matched to a gene: 7. The V gene's germline CDR1 is MNHEY and CDR2 SVGAGI. CDR3 length equals 15 residues. CDR3 in DNA: TGTGCCAGCAGATCTGCCGGGACTAGCTACAATGAGCAGTTCTTC. Protein sequence: CASRSAGTSYNEQFF.

CDR3 sequence reads: CASKGQGDYEQYF. Written as DNA, the CDR3 is TGTGCCAGCAAGGGACAGGGTGACTACGAGCAGTACTTC. V usage is TRBV2 and J usage is TRBJ2-7; 9 bases fit TRBD1. V shed 7 bases and J 3 bases; nucleotides not matched to a gene: 4. CDR1 SNHLY and CDR2 FYNNEI come from the germline V gene. CDR3 length: 13 residues. Variable domain in full (rest from reference TRBV2 and TRBJ2-7): EPEVTQTPSHQVTQMGQEVILRCVPISNHLYFYWYRQILGQKVEFLVSFYNNEISEKSEIFDDQFSVERPDGSNFTLKIRSTKLEDSAMYFCASKGQGDYEQYFGPGTRLTVT.

J is TRBJ2-5 and V is TRBV5-1; D is unclear. Trimming stripped 5 bases from V and 3 bases from J, with 14 bases between. Germline values: CDR1 SGHRS, CDR2 YFSETQ. CDR3 length: 14 amino acids. CDR3 amino acids: CASRQLWPKETQYF. In DNA form, the CDR3 reads TGCGCCAGCAGGCAGTTGTGGCCAAAAGAGACCCAGTACTTC.

The chain carries TRBV5-6 and TRBJ2-1; TRBD2 agrees at 8 bases. The V segment lost 2 bases and the J segment 12 bases; nucleotides outside the gene matches: 16. The CDR3 runs to 16 residues. Per the germline V gene, CDR1 is SGHDT and CDR2 is YYEEEE. CDR3 sequence reads: CASSFRTSGRRGGQFF. The CDR3 DNA reads TGTGCCAGCAGCTTCCGGACCAGCGGGCGCCGGGGGGGGCAGTTCTTC.

This chain connects TRBV7-9 to TRBJ2-1; D gene uncertain. Germline V CDR1 and CDR2: SEHNR, FQNEAQ (reference sequence). The V gene lost 1 base and the J gene lost 7 bases, with 5 bases spanning the gap. The CDR3 totals 12 residues. In DNA, the CDR3 is TGTGCCAGCAGCTTAGTAGTGAATGAGCAGTTCTTC. Translation gives CASSLVVNEQFF.

This clone was seen once. The chain employs TRBV30 and TRBJ2-5, with TRBD2 matching over 7 bases. V lost 3 bases to trimming and J lost 5 bases; unmatched junction nucleotides: 3. The germline V gene encodes CDR1 GTSNPN and CDR2 SVGIG (reference sequence). CDR3 size: 12 residues. The CDR3 protein is CAWRNSGETQYF. The CDR3 DNA is TGTGCCTGGAGGAATAGCGGGGAGACCCAGTACTTC.

The table lists this clone with a few counts. The chain carries TRBV7-9 and TRBJ1-1; D is unresolved. The CDR3 consists of 12 residues. The V end was cut by 2 bases, the J end by 6 bases, with 7 bases between. CDR1 is SEHNR, CDR2 FQNEAQ, per germline (reference sequence). CDR3 in DNA: TGTGCCAGCAGCTTAATCGGGTCTGAAGCTTTCTTT. Translated, it gives CASSLIGSEAFF.

The count of this clone is one. The gene calls are TRBV5-4 and TRBJ2-1; possible D gene TRBD2, 6 bases. This CDR3 has 14 residues. Germline V gene sequence: CDR1 SGHNT, CDR2 YYREEE (reference sequence). The V end was cut by 3 bases, the J end by 5 bases, with 12 bases between. The CDR3, as DNA: TGTGCCAGCAGCTCGTGGGGCGGGAACAATGAGCAGTTCTTC. Its translation is CASSSWGGNNEQFF.

The chain employs TRBV6-1 and TRBJ2-1; weak D call: TRBD1 (5 bases). Looked up from germline, CDR1 is MNHNS and CDR2 is SASEGT. The CDR3 consists of 14 residues. Trimming stripped 8 bases from V and 0 bases from J, with 11 bases between. This chain's CDR3 is CASSPDSSYNEQFF. CDR3 DNA sequence: TGTGCCAGCTCACCAGACAGCTCCTACAATGAGCAGTTCTTC.

The rearrangement links TRBV7-9 to TRBJ2-5; possibly TRBD2 for D (5 bases). CDR3 size: 16 residues. V was clipped by 1 base and J by 1 base, with 13 bases between them. Germline V gives CDR1 SEHNR, CDR2 FQNEAQ (reference sequence). The CDR3 sequence: CASSLVGLSPQETQYF. The CDR3 nucleotides are TGTGCCAGCAGCTTAGTAGGACTCTCTCCCCAAGAGACCCAGTACTTC.

The chain has TRBV2 and TRBJ2-3, with 8 bases lining up with TRBD1. Germline assignment: CDR1 SNHLY and CDR2 FYNNEI. The CDR3 extends over 16 amino acids. V dropped 7 bases and J dropped 4; count of bases not matched to a gene: 13. The CDR3, as DNA: TGTGCCAGCACCGGCCGGGCAGGGGGCCTGGCAGATACGCAGTATTTT. Amino acid sequence: CASTGRAGGLADTQYF.

The CDR3 bases are TGTGCCAGCAGTTTAGAGCGCGAGCAGTACTTC. It yields the protein CASSLEREQYF. V and J are TRBV28 and TRBJ2-7, with D unclear. There are 11 residues in the CDR3. The germline gives CDR1 MDHEN, CDR2 SYDVKM. Trimming shortened V by 2 bases and J by 6 bases, and 5 bases separated the two germline ends.

This chain uses TRBV7-2 with TRBJ1-5, with D unclear. The CDR3 has 12 residues. V lost 3 bases, J lost 6 bases, and 6 bases lay in between. Germline V gene lookup returns CDR1 SGHTA and CDR2 FQGNSA. For the CDR3, the DNA is TGTGCCAGCAGCTTTTCGTCTCAGCCCCAGCATTTT. Encoded protein: CASSFSSQPQHF.

The chain links TRBV10-3 to TRBJ2-7; no firm D call. Germline lookup yields CDR1 ENHRY and CDR2 SYGVKD. This CDR3 has 13 residues. The V end lost 4 bases, the J end lost 5 bases, and 12 bases lay between the germline ends. CDR3 region: CAISVELIDEQYF. DNA for the CDR3: TGTGCCATCAGTGTAGAATTGATCGACGAGCAGTACTTC.

This clone was detected a few times. The V and J genes are TRBV9 and TRBJ1-1; D unresolved. The germline V and J ends were trimmed by 0 bases and 6 bases, with 9 bases remaining between them. Looked up from germline, CDR1 is SGDLS and CDR2 is YYNGEE. The CDR3 contains 13 residues. CDR3 in amino acids: CASSVGGLAEAFF. The CDR3 DNA reads TGTGCCAGCAGCGTAGGAGGGTTGGCTGAAGCTTTCTTT.

This clone was counted a single time. The chain joins TRBV27 to TRBJ1-1; D may be TRBD1 (6 bases). V gave up 0 bases and J gave up 2 bases, with 16 bases separating them. Germline CDR1 MNHEY, CDR2 SMNVEV (reference sequence). This CDR3 contains 17 residues. The CDR3 reads CASSLSPMRGRNTEAFF. The DNA of the CDR3 is TGTGCCAGCAGTTTATCACCGATGCGGGGGCGAAACACTGAAGCTTTCTTT.

This clone was counted a few times. In nucleotides, the CDR3 is TGCAGTGTCGTCGGCTACACCTTC. Its protein is CSVVGYTF. This chain uses TRBV20-1 with TRBJ1-2; no clear D. Between the trimmed V and J ends, which lost 7 bases and 8 bases, there was a span of 5 bases. Germline assignment: CDR1 DFQATT and CDR2 SNEGSKA (reference sequence). The CDR3 contains 8 residues.

The J gene is TRBJ1-1, the V gene TRBV30; D remains ambiguous. This CDR3 is built from 13 residues. Germline V gene data show CDR1 as GTSNPN and CDR2 as SVGIG (reference sequence). Deletions cut 0 bases from V and 8 bases from J, with 13 bases between. CDR3 in amino acids: CAWSVVSGSEAFF. DNA for the CDR3: TGTGCCTGGAGTGTAGTATCCGGTAGCGAAGCTTTCTTT. The variable domain in full, completed from reference TRBV30 and TRBJ1-1, reads SQTIHQWPATLVQPVGSPLSLECTVEGTSNPNLYWYRQAAGRGLQLLFYSVGIGQISSEVPQNLSASRPQDRQFILSSKKLLLSDSGFYLCAWSVVSGSEAFFGQGTRLTVV.

Concerning this clone: Germline and junction disagree at one end, which may indicate a read error. Other DNA sequences from this sample encode an identical CDR3 as well. The chain links TRBV6-5 to TRBJ2-7; 7 nucleotides match TRBD1. CDR3 size: 12 residues. Germline CDR1 is MNHEY and CDR2 is SVGAGI. CDR3 residues: CASRTGLYEQYF. The CDR3 DNA reads as TGTGCCAGCAGGACAGGGTTGTACGAACAGTACTTC.

This clone appeared once. V is TRBV13 and J is TRBJ1-4; D remains ambiguous. The CDR3 length is 16 residues. Germline V gene lookup returns CDR1 PRHDT and CDR2 FYEKMQ (reference sequence). With 3 bases removed from V and 0 bases from J, the gap between germline ends came to 11 bases. The CDR3 nucleotides are TGTGCCAGCAGCTTCGGCGGACTTTCAACTAATGAAAAACTGTTTTTT. This codes for CASSFGGLSTNEKLFF.

The chain carries TRBV7-2 and TRBJ1-4, with D possibly matching TRBD1 (5 bases). V lost 4 bases and J 4 bases, leaving 10 bases between the germline ends. This CDR3 has 14 amino acids. CDR1 is SGHTA, CDR2 FQGNSA, per germline. CDR3 DNA sequence: TGTGCCAGCAGCTCCACCGGGGGTAATGAAAAACTGTTTTTT. Translating gives CASSSTGGNEKLFF.

V and J are TRBV7-2 and TRBJ2-1; D remains unclear. CDR3 length: 16 residues. The ends were cut back, 6 bases at V and 0 bases at J, with 15 bases in the middle. Per the germline V gene, CDR1 is SGHTA and CDR2 is FQGNSA. CDR3: CASSSQTLSSYNEQFF. The CDR3 DNA follows: TGTGCCAGCAGTTCCCAAACCCTAAGCTCCTACAATGAGCAGTTCTTC.

J is TRBJ2-3 and V is TRBV27, with TRBD2 as a possible D gene (7 bases). Trimming stripped 2 bases from V and 2 bases from J, with 11 bases between. The CDR3 consists of 15 residues. Looked up from germline, CDR1 is MNHEY and CDR2 is SMNVEV (reference sequence). CDR3 residues: CASSLRGGITDTQYF. CDR3 nucleotide sequence: TGTGCCAGCAGTTTAAGGGGGGGAATCACAGATACGCAGTATTTT.